A single T cell receptor beta chain is shown here with its context. What it binds is unknown. The study ran its PCR with 60 Vbeta and 13 Jbeta primers. Profiling relied on immunoSEQ multiplex PCR, and the TCRdb table lists in-frame clones only, not all of them. This sample has some 160,000 clones, with around four fifths found just once. The CDR3 is made up of 13 amino acids. Trimming took off 1 base at V and 7 bases at J, with 10 bases between the two ends. Looked up from germline, CDR1 is KGHSH and CDR2 is LQKENI. The sample originates from a study of cytomegalovirus exposure and HLA in healthy donors. Findings and limits, study-wide: Productive rates of about 90% or about 30% were seen for most TCR beta V segments in an earlier analysis.

This clonotype originated in a woman aged 18-35 years in good health and CMV-seronegative. Source material: PBMCs. V is TRBV18 and J is TRBJ1-2; D is perhaps TRBD1 (6 bases). The DNA for the CDR3 is TGTGCCAGCTCACCACAGGGGGTTTCTGGCTACACCTTC. Translated, it gives CASSPQGVSGYTF.